The 23 T cell receptor beta chains listed next were all sequenced from one sample in a study of blood T cell repertoires in COVID-19. Generated by immunoSEQ multiplex PCR, the TCRdb table keeps only in-frame clones and is missing some. The sample has fewer than 150,000 clones; about 86% are singletons. Material for sequencing was peripheral blood. The receptors were gathered from a woman between 50 and 59 years old with active or convalescent COVID-19.

V is TRBV11-2 and J is TRBJ2-7; TRBD2 aligns across 9 bases. Germline V gives CDR1 SGHAT, CDR2 FQNNGV. V shed 6 bases, J shed 4 bases, and the junction held 10 bases outside the gene matches. There are 15 residues in the CDR3. The CDR3 here is CASSPNSGSLYEQYF. The CDR3 bases are TGTGCCAGCAGTCCGAATAGCGGGAGTCTGTACGAGCAGTACTTC.

This chain joins TRBV12-3 or TRBV12-4 and TRBJ1-5; D call uncertain. The CDR3 runs to 13 residues. Trimming stripped 3 bases from V and 5 bases from J, with 8 bases between. The CDR3: CASSFRGYQPQHF. In DNA form, the CDR3 reads TGTGCCAGCAGTTTTAGAGGGTATCAGCCCCAGCATTTT.

J is TRBJ2-1 and V is TRBV6-2 or TRBV6-3, with TRBD1 matching over 9 bases. The CDR3 consists of 15 residues. The germline V gene encodes CDR1 MNHEY and CDR2 SVGEGT. The junction had 4 bases not matched to a gene; V was cut back by 5 bases and J by 2 bases. The CDR3: CASSTTGGAYNEQFF. The CDR3 region has the DNA TGTGCCAGCAGTACAACAGGGGGCGCCTACAATGAGCAGTTCTTC.

The DNA of the CDR3 is TGTGCCACCAGCAGAGATCGGGGGACTAGCGGGGTTTACGAGCAGTACTTC. It encodes CATSRDRGTSGVYEQYF. This rearrangement joins TRBV15 to TRBJ2-7; TRBD2 matches 13 bases. After removal of 0 bases from V and 4 bases from J, the junction contained 6 bases not matched to a gene. CDR3 size: 17 residues. Germline CDR1 LNHNV, CDR2 YYDKDF (reference sequence).

The chain is built from TRBV27 and TRBJ2-1; TRBD1 aligns across 10 bases. This CDR3 is 13 amino acids long. Looked up from germline, CDR1 is MNHEY and CDR2 is SMNVEV (reference sequence). J was trimmed by 9 bases and V by 7 bases; bases with no gene match: 6. The CDR3 region is CASKDRGLGEQFF. In nucleotides, the CDR3 is TGTGCCAGCAAGGACAGGGGGTTAGGTGAGCAGTTCTTC.

The CDR3 DNA is TGTGCCAGCAGCTTGTCATCCGGGGATAGCTCCTACGAGCAGTACTTC. Translated, it gives CASSLSSGDSSYEQYF. The genes are TRBV5-5 and TRBJ2-7, with D maybe TRBD2 (5 bases). Germline V lookup: CDR1 SGHKS, CDR2 YYEKEE (reference sequence). The V gene lost 1 base and the J gene lost 0 bases, with 14 bases spanning the gap. The CDR3 consists of 16 residues.

V and J are TRBV30 and TRBJ1-5; TRBD1 agrees at 7 bases. With V trimmed by 2 bases and J by 6 bases, 10 bases remained unmatched. The germline V gene encodes CDR1 GTSNPN and CDR2 SVGIG (reference sequence). This CDR3 contains 15 residues. CDR3 sequence (DNA): TGTGCCTGGAGTAAAGCACAGGGGTTGGGTCAGCCCCAGCATTTT. Protein: CAWSKAQGLGQPQHF.

CDR3 nucleotide sequence: TGTGCCAGCAGCTTAGCAGGGGAGAACACTGAAGCTTTCTTT. This codes for CASSLAGENTEAFF. The chain employs TRBV7-9 and TRBJ1-1; D is possibly TRBD1 (5 bases). CDR1 is SEHNR, CDR2 FQNEAQ, per germline (reference sequence). This CDR3 spans 14 amino acids. V gave up 0 bases and J gave up 1 base, with 6 bases separating them.

This clone was picked up a small number of times. The chain combines TRBV29-1 with TRBJ1-2; D uncertain. Germline V gives CDR1 SQVTM, CDR2 ANQGSEA. With 3 bases removed from V and 2 bases from J, the gap between germline ends came to 13 bases. This CDR3 region has 14 residues. The CDR3 coding sequence is TGCAGCGTTGAGGCCAATACAAGAAACTATGGCTACACCTTC. Protein product: CSVEANTRNYGYTF.

V gene TRBV5-1 combines with J gene TRBJ1-2; D remains ambiguous. Trimming took 0 bases from V and 0 from J, leaving 6 bases between them. The CDR3 covers 14 residues. CDR1 is SGHRS, CDR2 YFSETQ, per germline. CDR3 nucleotides: TGCGCCAGCAGCTTGGCACAGTCTAACTATGGCTACACCTTC. Translation gives CASSLAQSNYGYTF.

The J gene is TRBJ1-3, the V gene TRBV27; no clear D. The CDR3 is made up of 11 amino acids. V was trimmed by 6 bases and J by 7 bases, leaving 7 bases between them. The germline V gene has CDR1 MNHEY and CDR2 SMNVEV (reference sequence). The DNA of the CDR3 is TGTGCCAGCAGACTGGGCAACACCATATATTTT. Translation: CASRLGNTIYF.

V usage is TRBV18 and J usage is TRBJ2-5; D unresolved. Per germline, CDR1 KGHSH and CDR2 LQKENI. The V gene lost 3 bases and the J gene lost 5 bases, with 13 bases spanning the gap. There are 14 residues in the CDR3. The CDR3 region is CASSPFLSGETQYF. For the CDR3, the DNA is TGTGCCAGCTCACCCTTTCTTTCCGGGGAGACCCAGTACTTC.

The count of this clone is one. The chain links TRBV6-2 or TRBV6-3 to TRBJ2-1, with D possibly TRBD2 on 7 matching bases. V was shortened by 5 bases and J by 7 bases, with 21 bases between the two germline ends. The CDR3 totals 16 residues. The germline CDR1 and CDR2 sequences are MNHEY and SVGEGT. The CDR3 DNA reads TGTGCCAGCAGTGGGGGCCGGGCTAGCGGTTGGAATGAGCAGTTCTTC. It specifies CASSGGRASGWNEQFF.

In its sample, this clone was seen once. At one end, the junction sequence differs from germline, possibly due to a read error. This chain connects TRBV7-7 to TRBJ2-3; tentatively, D is TRBD1 (6 bases). CDR1 is SSHAT, CDR2 FNYEAQ, per germline (reference sequence). The CDR3 runs to 15 residues. The CDR3 sequence is CASSSTGARTDTQYF. The CDR3, as DNA: TGTGCTAGCAGCTCGACAGGTGCCCGCACAGATACGCAGTATTTT. The complete variable domain, with remaining parts taken from reference TRBV7-7 and TRBJ2-3, reads GAGVSQSPRYKVTKRGQDVTLRCDPISSHATLYWYQQALGQGPEFLTYFNYEAQPDKSGLPSDRFSAERPEGSISTLTIQRTEQRDSAMYRCASSSTGARTDTQYFGPGTRLTVL.

V is TRBV20-1 and J is TRBJ1-5; D is perhaps TRBD1 (5 bases). The germline V and J ends were trimmed by 3 bases and 5 bases, with 14 bases remaining between them. This CDR3 region has 14 residues. The V gene's germline CDR1 is DFQATT and CDR2 SNEGSKA (reference sequence). The CDR3 loop is CSASTGEMDQPQHF. The CDR3, as DNA: TGCAGTGCTAGTACGGGGGAAATGGATCAGCCCCAGCATTTT.

This chain links TRBV27 with TRBJ1-2; 9 nucleotides match TRBD1. This CDR3 spans 14 amino acids. V dropped 5 bases and J dropped 8; count of bases not matched to a gene: 9. Germline V gene sequence: CDR1 MNHEY, CDR2 SMNVEV (reference sequence). CDR3 coding DNA: TGTGCCAGCAGTGGCCGGGACAGGGTATACGGCTACACCTTC. Amino acid sequence: CASSGRDRVYGYTF.

The genes are TRBV5-1 and TRBJ2-5; no firm D call. Germline loops: CDR1 SGHRS, CDR2 YFSETQ. V was cut by 1 base and J by 5 bases, with 9 bases left in between. The CDR3 contains 13 residues. CDR3 bases: TGCGCCAGCAGCTTGCGTAGCCAGGAGACCCAGTACTTC. This sequence encodes CASSLRSQETQYF.

The V and J genes are TRBV28 and TRBJ2-1; 7 nucleotides agree with TRBD1. The CDR3 covers 17 residues. Germline V CDR1 and CDR2: MDHEN, SYDVKM. V trimming: 5 bases; J trimming: 6 bases; junction bases outside the gene matches: 16. CDR3 coding DNA: TGTGCCAGCAGTCCGAAAGGGCCCTCACAGGGGACCAATGAGCAGTTCTTC. Its protein is CASSPKGPSQGTNEQFF.

This clone was counted once. V is TRBV10-3 and J is TRBJ2-1; D is perhaps TRBD2 (6 bases). This CDR3 comprises 16 residues. The V gene's germline CDR1 is ENHRY and CDR2 SYGVKD. The V end was cut by 6 bases, the J end by 4 bases, with 19 bases between. The CDR3 is CAIRGRIGSNYNEQFF. The CDR3 DNA reads TGTGCCATCAGGGGCCGAATCGGGAGTAATTACAATGAGCAGTTCTTC.

The chain uses TRBV28 and TRBJ2-7; TRBD1 matches 8 bases. CDR3 length equals 14 residues. Trimming cost V 6 bases and J 3 bases; bases outside gene matches: 7. Germline-derived CDR1 and CDR2 are MDHEN and SYDVKM. CDR3 nucleotide sequence: TGTGCCAGCAGCCCCTCCGGACAGGGCTACGAGCAGTACTTC. It yields the protein CASSPSGQGYEQYF.

The V gene is TRBV6-5, the J gene TRBJ1-5; D gene ambiguous. V lost 6 bases to trimming and J lost 5 bases, with 8 bases between them. Germline V gene lookup returns CDR1 MNHEY and CDR2 SVGAGI. The CDR3 extends over 12 amino acids. The CDR3 region is CASRSGHQPQHF. The CDR3 DNA sequence: TGTGCCAGCAGGAGTGGGCATCAGCCCCAGCATTTT.

The chain is built from TRBV30 and TRBJ2-5; 9 positions match TRBD1. J lost 12 bases, V lost 0 bases, and 11 bases had no gene match. The V gene's germline CDR1 is GTSNPN and CDR2 SVGIG (reference sequence). The CDR3 runs to 14 residues. CDR3 bases: TGTGCCTGGAGTGTACAGACAGGGGGACCCCGGGAGTACTTC. Translated, it gives CAWSVQTGGPREYF.

This clone was detected once. The genes are TRBV2 and TRBJ1-3; a possible D gene is TRBD1 (5 bases). V lost 5 bases and J lost 0, with 11 bases in between. The CDR3 extends over 15 amino acids. CDR1 is SNHLY, CDR2 FYNNEI, per germline. CDR3 sequence: CASSTGTRSGNTIYF. CDR3 DNA sequence: TGTGCCAGCAGTACAGGCACCCGCTCTGGAAACACCATATATTTT.